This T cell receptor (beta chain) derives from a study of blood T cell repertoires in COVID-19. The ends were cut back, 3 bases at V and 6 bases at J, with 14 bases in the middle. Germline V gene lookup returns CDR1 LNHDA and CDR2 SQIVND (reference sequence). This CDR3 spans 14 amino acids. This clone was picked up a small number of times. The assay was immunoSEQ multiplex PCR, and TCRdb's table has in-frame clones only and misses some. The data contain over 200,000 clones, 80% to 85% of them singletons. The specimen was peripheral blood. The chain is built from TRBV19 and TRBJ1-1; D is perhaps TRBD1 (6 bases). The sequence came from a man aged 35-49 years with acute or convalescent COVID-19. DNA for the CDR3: TGTGCCAGTAGTATCTGGACAGAGGTGGCTGAAGCTTTCTTT. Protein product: CASSIWTEVAEAFF.